The 27 T cell receptor beta chains presented below share a single source sample, sequenced in a study of T cells in Graves' hyperthyroidism and ophthalmopathy. Template material for amplifying TCR beta CDR3 regions consisted of RNA transcripts. HTBI primers drove first-round RT-PCR of the TCR CDR3. Via MiXCR, TCRdb re-called the multiplex PCR reads, giving one row per CDR3 protein. In the table there are approximately 610,000 distinct CDR3 sequences, 16% of which are singletons. Sequenced sample: blood. These receptors came from a young woman with Graves' hyperthyroidism.

This clonotype was seen only a few times. At one end, the junction sequence differs from germline, possibly due to a read error. The chain uses TRBV27 and TRBJ2-1; D possibly corresponds to TRBD1 (5 bases). Germline V gives CDR1 MNHEY, CDR2 SMNVEV (reference sequence). This CDR3 is 13 amino acids long. CDR3 sequence reads: CASSLVGQNGQFF. CDR3 in DNA: TGTGCCAGCAGTTTAGTGGGGCAAAATGGGCAGTTCTTC.

This clonotype was counted only a few times. The rearrangement links TRBV7-9 to TRBJ1-6, with 9 bases that match TRBD1. This CDR3 has 16 residues. Germline CDR1 SEHNR, CDR2 FQNEAQ (reference sequence). V was clipped by 5 bases and J by 11 bases; unmatched bases: 13. Here the CDR3 DNA reads TGTGCCAGCAGCCAGATGGACAGGGGATCAAATCCACCCCTCCACTTT. Amino acids: CASSQMDRGSNPPLHF.

This clonotype was seen a handful of times. CDR3 residues: CASTHSRGSYNSPLHF. The CDR3 DNA reads as TGTGCCAGCACACATTCCAGGGGCTCCTATAATTCACCCCTCCACTTT. The chain is built from TRBV7-2 and TRBJ1-6; possible D gene TRBD1, 6 bases. Germline V lookup: CDR1 SGHTA, CDR2 FQGNSA. The CDR3 has 16 residues. V was clipped by 7 bases and J by 0 bases, with 13 bases between them.

This clonotype was observed at least ten times. V is TRBV20-1 and J is TRBJ2-1, with TRBD2 identical over 8 bases. Germline CDR1 reads DFQATT; CDR2 reads SNEGSKA (reference sequence). The CDR3 is 14 residues long. V lost 1 base and J lost 5; bases outside the gene matches: 4. The CDR3, as DNA: TGCAGTGCTAGAGGGGGGCGGGGGGACAATGAGCAGTTCTTC. It yields the protein CSARGGRGDNEQFF.

This chain links TRBV9 with TRBJ2-1; 9 nucleotides agree with TRBD2. CDR3 size: 15 residues. Looked up from germline, CDR1 is SGDLS and CDR2 is YYNGEE. V lost 2 bases, J lost 5 bases, and 5 bases stayed unmatched. The CDR3 here is CASSVSGGPNNEQFF. The CDR3 DNA follows: TGTGCCAGCAGCGTCAGCGGGGGGCCTAACAATGAGCAGTTCTTC.

This clonotype was observed at least ten times. The chain combines TRBV11-3 with TRBJ2-3, with 7 positions matching TRBD2. The CDR3 totals 15 residues. The V segment lost 5 bases and the J segment 5 bases; nucleotides outside the gene matches: 10. Germline V lookup: CDR1 SGHNT, CDR2 YENEEA. The CDR3 spells CASSPTGGLKDTQYF. The CDR3 DNA reads as TGTGCCAGCAGCCCCACGGGAGGCTTAAAAGATACGCAGTATTTT.

This clonotype turned up a few times. A read error is possible here, since a much larger clone lies one base away. The V and J genes are TRBV3-1 and TRBJ1-1; the D gene is possibly TRBD1 (6 bases). V was cut by 7 bases and J by 3 bases, with 12 bases left in between. This CDR3 has 13 residues. In germline, CDR1 is LGHDT, CDR2 YNNKEL (reference sequence). CDR3: CASNKQGYTEAFF. CDR3 nucleotides: TGTGCCAGCAACAAACAGGGATACACTGAAGCTTTCTTT. The variable domain in full, with the rest retrieved from reference TRBV3-1 and TRBJ1-1, is DTAVSQTPKYLVTQMGNDKSIKCEQNLGHDTMYWYKQDSKKFLKIMFSYNNKELIINETVPNRFSPKSPDKAHLNLHINSLELGDSAVYFCASNKQGYTEAFFGQGTRLTVV.

This clonotype was picked up many times. The chain's CDR3 is CASRDRQNYRASSYEQYF. CDR3 nucleotides: TGTGCCAGCAGGGACCGACAAAACTACAGGGCCAGCTCCTACGAGCAGTACTTC. The V and J genes are TRBV28 and TRBJ2-7, with a tentative D call TRBD1 (6 bases). Germline CDR1 and CDR2: MDHEN and SYDVKM. V was clipped by 6 bases and J by 0 bases, with 24 bases between them. The CDR3 consists of 18 residues.

This clonotype was seen at least ten times. The chain combines TRBV12-5 with TRBJ2-3; weak D call: TRBD2 (6 bases). V dropped 0 bases and J dropped 1 base, with 11 bases sitting between them. Per germline, CDR1 LGHNT and CDR2 FRNRAP. The CDR3 is made up of 16 amino acids. CDR3 DNA sequence: TGTGCTAGTGGTTTGGTAGGGGACTCAGGCACAGATACGCAGTATTTT. Protein: CASGLVGDSGTDTQYF.

This chain connects TRBV19 to TRBJ2-2; a possible D gene is TRBD2 (6 bases). The germline V gene encodes CDR1 LNHDA and CDR2 SQIVND (reference sequence). The CDR3 is 14 residues long. Trimming left V 2 bases short and J 3 bases short, with 7 bases between. CDR3 sequence: CASSILADTGELFF. CDR3 coding DNA: TGTGCCAGTAGTATATTAGCGGACACCGGGGAGCTGTTTTTT.

To note about this clonotype: This may come from a read error, since a much larger clone is one base off. No conserved phenylalanine or tryptophan ends this CDR3, so it is likely a read error. The rearrangement links TRBV6-5 to TRBJ2-2, with D possibly being TRBD1 (5 bases). Germline CDR1 reads MNHEY; CDR2 reads SVGAGI. CDR3 size: 18 residues. The V gene lost 0 bases and the J gene lost 1 base, with 15 bases spanning the gap. The CDR3 loop is CASSYSGSGRVNTGELFS. CDR3 sequence (DNA): TGTGCCAGCAGTTACTCGGGTTCTGGCAGGGTGAACACCGGGGAGCTGTTTTCT.

The DNA for the CDR3 is TGTGCCACCTCGACAGGGCTAAACACTGAAGCTTTCTTT. Its translation: CATSTGLNTEAFF. The rearrangement joins TRBV19 to TRBJ1-1, with TRBD1 matching 7 bases. The CDR3 is made up of 13 amino acids. Germline V gene data show CDR1 as LNHDA and CDR2 as SQIVND (reference sequence). V was clipped by 10 bases and J by 2 bases; unmatched bases: 7.

This clonotype came up a few times. The rearrangement links TRBV6-5 to TRBJ2-1; D gene uncertain. Germline V lookup: CDR1 MNHEY, CDR2 SVGAGI. Trimming took 0 bases from V and 0 from J, leaving 9 bases between them. There are 16 residues in the CDR3. Here the CDR3 DNA reads TGTGCCAGCAGTTACTCGTTTAAACTCTCCTACAATGAGCAGTTCTTC. It is translated as CASSYSFKLSYNEQFF.

This clonotype was picked up a small number of times. This chain links TRBV6-1 with TRBJ1-5; D is undetermined. Trimming removed 6 bases from V and 0 bases from J, with 15 bases in between. CDR3 length equals 16 residues. Germline V gene data show CDR1 as MNHNS and CDR2 as SASEGT. The CDR3 loop reads CASRSGRTNSNQPQHF. The CDR3 DNA follows: TGTGCCAGCAGATCAGGACGGACTAATAGCAATCAGCCCCAGCATTTT.

This clonotype turned up a few times. The chain uses TRBV15 and TRBJ2-6, with TRBD1 matching 8 bases. Trimming took 5 bases from V and 4 from J; bases not matched to a gene: 28. CDR1 is LNHNV, CDR2 YYDKDF, per germline (reference sequence). This CDR3 contains 23 residues. The CDR3 is CATSGGSPGQDWLDLWGANVLTF. The CDR3 region has the DNA TGTGCCACCAGCGGTGGGTCTCCGGGACAGGACTGGTTGGATTTGTGGGGGGCCAACGTCCTGACTTTC.

V usage is TRBV9 and J usage is TRBJ1-6; no firm D call. V was shortened by 0 bases and J by 7 bases, with 14 bases between the two germline ends. Germline-derived CDR1 and CDR2 are SGDLS and YYNGEE. The length of the CDR3 is 16 residues. The CDR3 sequence: CASSVEGGIGNSPLHF. CDR3 nucleotide sequence: TGTGCCAGCAGCGTAGAGGGTGGGATTGGGAATTCACCCCTCCACTTT.

This clonotype was observed many times. This chain connects TRBV7-2 to TRBJ2-1; 12 bases map to TRBD2. The CDR3 is 14 amino acids. Trimming cost V 8 bases and J 8 bases; bases outside gene matches: 7. The germline V gene encodes CDR1 SGHTA and CDR2 FQGNSA. CDR3 protein: CASLPTSGSHEQFF. The CDR3 region has the DNA TGTGCCAGCCTACCGACTAGCGGGAGTCATGAGCAGTTCTTC.

The genes are TRBV11-3 and TRBJ2-7; D is ambiguous. The V end was cut by 5 bases, the J end by 6 bases, with 8 bases between. Looked up from germline, CDR1 is SGHNT and CDR2 is YENEEA. CDR3 length: 11 residues. The CDR3 DNA sequence: TGTGCCAGCAGCCAGACCGGCGAGCAGTACTTC. Translating gives CASSQTGEQYF.

This clonotype was seen only a few times. The chain carries TRBV7-2 and TRBJ2-1, with a tentative D call TRBD1 (6 bases). CDR3 size: 17 residues. From germline, CDR1 is SGHTA and CDR2 FQGNSA. With 1 base removed from V and 3 bases from J, the gap between germline ends came to 16 bases. For the CDR3, the DNA is TGTGCCAGCAGCTTAGACAGGGCCCTAACCATCTACAATGAGCAGTTCTTC. The encoded protein is CASSLDRALTIYNEQFF.

This clonotype was detected ten times or more. The chain is built from TRBV29-1 and TRBJ2-1; no firm D call. The germline gives CDR1 SQVTM, CDR2 ANQGSEA. There are 11 residues in the CDR3. The V and J ends lost 0 bases and 6 bases respectively, with 3 bases between them. CDR3 in amino acids: CSVEDTNEQFF. The CDR3 DNA is TGCAGCGTTGAAGATACCAATGAGCAGTTCTTC.

This clonotype has just a few counts. The chain has TRBV12-5 and TRBJ2-5; D not resolved. V dropped 1 base and J dropped 0 bases, with 0 bases sitting between them. CDR1 LGHNT and CDR2 FRNRAP come from the germline V gene. The CDR3 runs to 12 residues. CDR3 DNA sequence: TGTGCTAGTGGTTTGGACCAAGAGACCCAGTACTTC. It translates to CASGLDQETQYF.

The chain uses TRBV12-3 or TRBV12-4 and TRBJ1-3; D ambiguous. The CDR3 covers 13 residues. Trimming took 2 bases from V and 4 from J, leaving 6 bases between them. The CDR3, as DNA: TGTGCCAGCAGTTTAAGTTTGGGAAACACCATATATTTT. Protein: CASSLSLGNTIYF.

Ten or more counts support this clonotype. The V gene is TRBV7-8, the J gene TRBJ2-3, with TRBD1 identical over 7 bases. This CDR3 is built from 15 residues. The germline CDR1 and CDR2 sequences are SGHVS and FQNEAQ. V lost 5 bases and J lost 0; bases outside the gene matches: 5. The CDR3 here is CASSNGQVSTDTQYF. The CDR3 coding sequence is TGTGCCAGCAGCAATGGACAGGTTAGCACAGATACGCAGTATTTT.

This clonotype was found many times. This sequence joins TRBV7-9 and TRBJ1-1, with TRBD1 as a possible D gene (6 bases). Trimming stripped 8 bases from V and 4 bases from J, with 20 bases between. The CDR3 totals 15 residues. CDR1 is SEHNR and CDR2 is FQNEAQ in the germline V gene (reference sequence). The CDR3 sequence is CASHDRAGGGTEAFF. As DNA, the CDR3 is TGTGCCAGCCACGACCGGGCTGGGGGCGGCACTGAAGCTTTCTTT.

There are a few counts of this clonotype. Written as DNA, the CDR3 is TGTGCCAGCAGCTTGGGGGGCCGGACTAACACAGATACGCAGTATTTT. It specifies CASSLGGRTNTDTQYF. This rearrangement joins TRBV5-6 to TRBJ2-3; TRBD2 might be the D (6 bases). The length of the CDR3 is 16 residues. V gave up 0 bases and J gave up 2 bases, with 13 bases separating them. The V gene's germline CDR1 is SGHDT and CDR2 YYEEEE. Looking up the rest from reference TRBV5-6 and TRBJ2-3 gives the full variable domain: DAGVTQSPTHLIKTRGQQVTLRCSPKSGHDTVSWYQQALGQGPQFIFQYYEEEERQRGNFPDRFSGHQFPNYSSELNVNALLLGDSALYLCASSLGGRTNTDTQYFGPGTRLTVL.

This clonotype was seen more than once but under ten times. One end of the junction does not line up with germline, which may come from a read error. The CDR3 spells CASSLMTGYNSPLHF. The CDR3 DNA follows: TGTGCCAGCAGCCTAATGACCGGGTACAATTCCCCCCTCCACTTT. This chain joins TRBV7-2 and TRBJ1-6; D is unresolved. The CDR3 sequence is 15 residues long. Looked up from germline, CDR1 is SGHTA and CDR2 is FQGNSA.

This clonotype was recorded only once. A much bigger clone sits one base away, suggesting this may be a read error. The J gene is TRBJ2-1, the V gene TRBV19, with 7 bases identical to TRBD2. The CDR3 has 16 amino acids. The V gene's germline CDR1 is LNHDA and CDR2 SQIVND (reference sequence). CDR3 nucleotides: TGTGCCGGTAGTAGGGGCGGGGGAAGCTCCTACAATGAGCAGTTCTTC. Translation gives CAGSRGGGSSYNEQFF. Complete variable domain (other parts from reference TRBV19 and TRBJ2-1): DGGITQSPKYLFRKEGQNVTLSCEQNLNHDAMYWYRQDPGQGLRLIYYSQIVNDFQKGDIAEGYSVSREKKESFPLTVTSAQKNPTAFYLCAGSRGGGSSYNEQFFGPGTRLTVL.